What follows describes a single TCR beta chain. Its antigen is still unknown. The trim removed 11 bases at V and 0 bases at J, leaving 6 bases unmatched. CDR3 length equals 14 residues. Germline CDR1 LNHDA, CDR2 SQIVND (reference sequence). The data derive from a study of CD8 T cells in Susac syndrome. Study-wide points: The authors acknowledged that the study's TCR sequencing and HLA analysis involved relatively few individuals.

RNA, at about 0.45 to 1 ug, was reverse transcribed with random hexamers. Multiplex immunoSEQ PCR targeted 54 Vbeta and 13 Jbeta TCR beta segments. Each CDR3 protein is one row after TCRdb ran MiXCR on the immunoSEQ multiplex PCR reads. The sample lists 210,000 or so distinct CDR3 sequences; about 93% were seen once. The sequencing sample was made of CD8+ T cells from PBMCs. The chain couples TRBV19 to TRBJ2-1; the match to TRBD1 covers 8 bases. The TCR originated in a human donor with multiple sclerosis. CDR3 loop: CASGGTGSYNEQFF. Here the CDR3 DNA reads TGTGCCTCAGGGGGCACGGGCTCCTACAATGAGCAGTTCTTC.